One sample yielded the 9 T cell receptor beta chains listed below, sequenced in a study of cytomegalovirus exposure and HLA in healthy donors. Primers included in the PCR were 60 Vbeta and 13 Jbeta primers. Measured with immunoSEQ multiplex PCR; TCRdb has only the in-frame clones, and not every one. The data hold about 170,000 clones, with around 78% observed a single time. Sequenced: PBMCs. The receptor source for this set is a woman in her fifties or sixties in good health and CMV-seropositive.

The chain carries TRBV28 and TRBJ2-4; 12 nucleotides align to TRBD2. The germline V gene has CDR1 MDHEN and CDR2 SYDVKM. The ends lost 1 base at V and 0 bases at J; junction bases unmatched: 7. The CDR3 has 19 amino acids. CDR3 residues: CASSLFTTSGSRAKNIQYF. The CDR3, as DNA: TGTGCCAGCAGTTTATTTACGACTAGCGGGAGTAGAGCCAAAAACATTCAGTACTTC.

As for this clone: A junction boundary mismatches the germline segment, possibly from a read error. The rearrangement joins TRBV7-7 to TRBJ2-1; D remains unclear. The CDR3 length is 13 residues. The V gene's germline CDR1 is SSHAT and CDR2 FNYEAQ (reference sequence). The CDR3 DNA reads as TGTGCTAGCAGCTTAGGGCTGAACAATGAACAGTTCTTC. Residues: CASSLGLNNEQFF.

The genes are TRBV7-9 and TRBJ1-2; no definite D call. Looked up from germline, CDR1 is SEHNR and CDR2 is FQNEAQ (reference sequence). Trimming cost V 3 bases and J 1 base, with 9 bases left between them. The CDR3 loop spans 14 amino acids. As DNA, the CDR3 is TGTGCCAGCAGCTTCCGGGGTAGTAACTATGGCTACACCTTC. Amino acids: CASSFRGSNYGYTF.

As to this clone: Other DNA sequences in the same sample also yield this CDR3. This sequence joins TRBV6-1 and TRBJ1-1; no reliable D call. Per germline, CDR1 MNHNS and CDR2 SASEGT. The length of the CDR3 is 14 residues. The V end was cut by 8 bases, the J end by 1 base, with 14 bases between. CDR3: CASEQVAGNTEAFF. The CDR3 DNA sequence: TGTGCCAGCGAGCAGGTTGCGGGGAACACTGAAGCTTTCTTT.

This rearrangement joins TRBV7-2 to TRBJ1-5, with D perhaps TRBD1 (6 bases). This CDR3 is 15 amino acids long. Germline-derived CDR1 and CDR2 are SGHTA and FQGNSA. V lost 5 bases and J lost 4, with 15 bases in between. CDR3 sequence (DNA): TGTGCCAGCAGCGTGACGCCAGGGGATAATCAGCCCCAGCATTTT. This codes for CASSVTPGDNQPQHF.

The chain has TRBV5-1 and TRBJ2-5; 8 nucleotides agree with TRBD2. Germline CDR1 and CDR2: SGHRS and YFSETQ. CDR3 length: 14 amino acids. The V gene end was trimmed by 5 bases and the J gene end by 5 bases; junction bases not matched to a gene: 8. The CDR3 protein is CASREGLGGETQYF. The CDR3 DNA reads TGCGCCAGCAGAGAGGGACTAGGGGGGGAGACCCAGTACTTC.

A single count supports this clone. This chain uses TRBV29-1 with TRBJ1-4; D is undetermined. The V end was cut by 4 bases, the J end by 5 bases, with 8 bases between. The CDR3 is made up of 12 amino acids. Per germline, CDR1 SQVTM and CDR2 ANQGSEA. CDR3 amino acids: CSVARVNEKLFF. CDR3 in DNA: TGCAGCGTTGCGCGGGTCAATGAAAAACTGTTTTTT.

The chain is built from TRBV19 and TRBJ1-3; no reliable D call. From germline, CDR1 is LNHDA and CDR2 SQIVND (reference sequence). CDR3 length equals 13 residues. Trimming took 6 bases from V and 0 from J, leaving 6 bases between them. As DNA, the CDR3 is TGTGCCAGTAGCTTTAACTCTGGAAACACCATATATTTT. Translation: CASSFNSGNTIYF.

This clone is a singleton in its sample. This chain uses TRBV11-2 with TRBJ2-3; 7 nucleotides agree with TRBD2. J gave up 2 bases and V 0 bases, and 8 bases lay outside the gene matches. The CDR3 sequence is 17 residues long. The germline V gene encodes CDR1 SGHAT and CDR2 FQNNGV. This CDR3 reads CASSLEGRGDLTDTQYF. The DNA for the CDR3 is TGTGCCAGCAGCTTAGAGGGCCGGGGGGACCTCACAGATACGCAGTATTTT.